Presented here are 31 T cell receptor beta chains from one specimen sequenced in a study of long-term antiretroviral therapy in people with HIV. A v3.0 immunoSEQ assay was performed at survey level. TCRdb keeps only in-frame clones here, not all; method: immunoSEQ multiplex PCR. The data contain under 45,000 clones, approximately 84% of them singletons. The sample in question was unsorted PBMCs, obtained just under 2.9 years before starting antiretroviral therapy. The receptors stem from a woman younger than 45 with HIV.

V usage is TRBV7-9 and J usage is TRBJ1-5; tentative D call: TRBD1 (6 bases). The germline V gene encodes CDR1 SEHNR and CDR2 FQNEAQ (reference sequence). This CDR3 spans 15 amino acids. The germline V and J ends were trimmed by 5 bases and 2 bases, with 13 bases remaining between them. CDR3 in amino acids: CASSPQGPGNQPQHF. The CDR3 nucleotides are TGTGCCAGCAGCCCCCAGGGGCCCGGCAATCAGCCCCAGCATTTT.

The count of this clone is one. The CDR3 DNA is TGCAGCGTCAGGACAGGGGCCGGGGAGCTGTTTTTT. Translated, it gives CSVRTGAGELFF. This chain connects TRBV29-1 to TRBJ2-2; 9 bases fit TRBD1. The ends lost 6 bases at V and 6 bases at J; junction bases unmatched: 2. The CDR3 sequence is 12 residues long. Germline V gene data show CDR1 as SQVTM and CDR2 as ANQGSEA.

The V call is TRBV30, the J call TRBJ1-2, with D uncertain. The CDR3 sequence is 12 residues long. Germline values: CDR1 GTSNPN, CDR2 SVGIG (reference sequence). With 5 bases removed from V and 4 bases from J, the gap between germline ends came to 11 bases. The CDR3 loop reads CAWYQASYGYTF. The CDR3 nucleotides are TGTGCCTGGTATCAGGCAAGCTATGGCTACACCTTC.

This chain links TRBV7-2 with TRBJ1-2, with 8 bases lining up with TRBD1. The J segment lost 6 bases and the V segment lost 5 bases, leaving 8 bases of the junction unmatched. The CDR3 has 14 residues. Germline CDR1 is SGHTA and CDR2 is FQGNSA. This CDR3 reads CASSGGNRGDGYTF. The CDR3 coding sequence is TGTGCCAGCAGCGGAGGGAACAGGGGGGATGGCTACACCTTC.

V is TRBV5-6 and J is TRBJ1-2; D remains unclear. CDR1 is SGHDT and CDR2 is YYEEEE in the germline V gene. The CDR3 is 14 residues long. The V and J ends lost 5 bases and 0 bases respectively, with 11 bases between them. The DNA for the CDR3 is TGTGCCAGCAGGTGGTTTGGCCCTAACTATGGCTACACCTTC. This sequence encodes CASRWFGPNYGYTF.

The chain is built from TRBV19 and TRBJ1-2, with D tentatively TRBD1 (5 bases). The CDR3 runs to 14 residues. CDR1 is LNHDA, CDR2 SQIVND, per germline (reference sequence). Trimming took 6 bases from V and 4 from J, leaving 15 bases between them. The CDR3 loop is CASSKPGGGYGYTF. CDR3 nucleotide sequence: TGTGCCAGTAGCAAGCCCGGGGGAGGCTATGGCTACACCTTC.

CDR3 nucleotides: TGTGCCAGCAGTTCTACAGGGGGTTCCTACAATGAGCAGTTCTTC. Its protein is CASSSTGGSYNEQFF. This chain uses TRBV7-6 with TRBJ2-1; 8 nucleotides agree with TRBD1. This CDR3 region has 15 residues. V was clipped by 6 bases and J by 1 base; unmatched bases: 5. Germline V gene data show CDR1 as SGHVS and CDR2 as FNYEAQ.

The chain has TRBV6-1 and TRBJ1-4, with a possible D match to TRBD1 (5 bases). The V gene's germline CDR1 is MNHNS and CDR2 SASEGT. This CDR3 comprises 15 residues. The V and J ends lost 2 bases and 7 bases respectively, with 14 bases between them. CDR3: CASSEKGGESEKLFF. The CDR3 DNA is TGTGCCAGCAGTGAAAAGGGAGGGGAGAGTGAAAAACTGTTTTTT.

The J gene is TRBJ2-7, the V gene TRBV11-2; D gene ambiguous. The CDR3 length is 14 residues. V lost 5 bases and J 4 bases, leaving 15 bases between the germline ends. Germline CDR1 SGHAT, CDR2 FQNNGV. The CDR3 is CASSIGTGVYEQYF. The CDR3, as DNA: TGTGCCAGCAGCATAGGTACGGGTGTATACGAGCAGTACTTC.

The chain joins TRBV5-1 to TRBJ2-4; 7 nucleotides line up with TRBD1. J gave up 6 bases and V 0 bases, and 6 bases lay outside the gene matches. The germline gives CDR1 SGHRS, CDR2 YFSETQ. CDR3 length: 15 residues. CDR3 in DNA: TGCGCCAGCAGCTTGGACAGGGGCCGGGGAAACATTCAGTACTTC. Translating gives CASSLDRGRGNIQYF.

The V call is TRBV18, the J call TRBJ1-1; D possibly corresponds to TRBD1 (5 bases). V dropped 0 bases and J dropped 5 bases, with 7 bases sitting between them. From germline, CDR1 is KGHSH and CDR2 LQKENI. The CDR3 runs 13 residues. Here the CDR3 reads CASSPPSGTEAFF. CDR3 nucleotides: TGTGCCAGCTCACCACCGTCAGGGACTGAAGCTTTCTTT.

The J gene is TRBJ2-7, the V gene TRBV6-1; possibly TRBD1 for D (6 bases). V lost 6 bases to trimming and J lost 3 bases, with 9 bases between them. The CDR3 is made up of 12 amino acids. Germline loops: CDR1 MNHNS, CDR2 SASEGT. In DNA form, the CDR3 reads TGTGCCAGCAGAGGACAGATCTACGAGCAGTACGTC. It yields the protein CASRGQIYEQYV.

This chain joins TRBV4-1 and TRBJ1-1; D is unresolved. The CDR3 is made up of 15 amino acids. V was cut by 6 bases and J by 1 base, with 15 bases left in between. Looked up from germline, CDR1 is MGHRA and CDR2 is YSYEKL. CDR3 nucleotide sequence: TGCGCCAGCAGAGCCCTGGGTGACGGGAACACTGAAGCTTTCTTT. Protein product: CASRALGDGNTEAFF.

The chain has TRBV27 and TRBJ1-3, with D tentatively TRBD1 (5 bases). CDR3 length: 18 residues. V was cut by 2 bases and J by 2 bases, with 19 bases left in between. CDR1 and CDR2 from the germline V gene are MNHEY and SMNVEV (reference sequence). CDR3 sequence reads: CASSLAGVPEKTGNTIYF. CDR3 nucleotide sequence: TGTGCCAGCAGTTTAGCGGGGGTACCGGAGAAAACTGGAAACACCATATATTTT.

For the CDR3, the DNA is TGTGCCTGGAGTGGAAGGACTGGAAACACCATATATTTT. Protein sequence: CAWSGRTGNTIYF. This rearrangement joins TRBV30 to TRBJ1-3; D not certain. This CDR3 contains 13 residues. The germline V gene has CDR1 GTSNPN and CDR2 SVGIG (reference sequence). V lost 1 base to trimming and J lost 2 bases, with 6 bases between them.

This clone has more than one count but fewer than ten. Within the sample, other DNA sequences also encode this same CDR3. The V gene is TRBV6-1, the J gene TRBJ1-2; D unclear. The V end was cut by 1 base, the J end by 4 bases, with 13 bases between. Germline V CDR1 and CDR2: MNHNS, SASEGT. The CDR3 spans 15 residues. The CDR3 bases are TGTGCCAGCAGTGAAGGTCGGGGAGGAGGCTATGGCTACACCTTC. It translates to CASSEGRGGGYGYTF.

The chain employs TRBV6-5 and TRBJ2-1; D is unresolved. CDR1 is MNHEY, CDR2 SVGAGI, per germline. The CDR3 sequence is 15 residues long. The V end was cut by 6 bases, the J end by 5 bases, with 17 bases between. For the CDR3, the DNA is TGTGCCAGCAGACCCACCAAAGCTGTAAACAATGAGCAGTTCTTC. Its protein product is CASRPTKAVNNEQFF.

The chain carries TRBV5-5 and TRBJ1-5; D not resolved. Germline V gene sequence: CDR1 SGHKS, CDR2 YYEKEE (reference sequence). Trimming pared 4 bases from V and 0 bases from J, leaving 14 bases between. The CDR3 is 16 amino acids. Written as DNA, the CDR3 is TGTGCCAGCAGCGGCGCGTTGCGGGGTAGCAATCAGCCCCAGCATTTT. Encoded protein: CASSGALRGSNQPQHF.

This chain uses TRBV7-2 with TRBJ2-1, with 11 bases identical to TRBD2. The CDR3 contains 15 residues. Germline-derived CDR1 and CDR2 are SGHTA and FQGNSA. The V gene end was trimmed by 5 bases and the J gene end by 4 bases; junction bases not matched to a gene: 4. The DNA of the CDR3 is TGTGCCAGCAGCGAGACTAGCGGGGCTTACAATGAGCAGTTCTTC. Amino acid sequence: CASSETSGAYNEQFF.

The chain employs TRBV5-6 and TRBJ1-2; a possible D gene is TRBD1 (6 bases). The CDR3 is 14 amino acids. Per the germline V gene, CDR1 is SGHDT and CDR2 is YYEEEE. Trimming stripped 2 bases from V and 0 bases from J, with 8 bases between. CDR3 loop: CASSFRGANYGYTF. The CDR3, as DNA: TGTGCCAGCAGCTTCAGGGGAGCTAACTATGGCTACACCTTC.

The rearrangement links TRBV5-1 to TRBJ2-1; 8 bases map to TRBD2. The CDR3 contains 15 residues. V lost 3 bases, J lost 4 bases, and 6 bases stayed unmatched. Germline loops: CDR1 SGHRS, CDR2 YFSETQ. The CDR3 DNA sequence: TGCGCCAGCAGCTCCCGGAGCGGGGGATACAATGAGCAGTTCTTC. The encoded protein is CASSSRSGGYNEQFF.

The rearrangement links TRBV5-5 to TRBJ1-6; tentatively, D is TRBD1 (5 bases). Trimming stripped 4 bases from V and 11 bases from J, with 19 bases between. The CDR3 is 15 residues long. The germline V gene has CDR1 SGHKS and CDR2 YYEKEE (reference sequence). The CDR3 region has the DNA TGTGCCAGCAGCCCCGCGTGGGGCAGTCGGGCACCCCTCCACTTT. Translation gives CASSPAWGSRAPLHF.

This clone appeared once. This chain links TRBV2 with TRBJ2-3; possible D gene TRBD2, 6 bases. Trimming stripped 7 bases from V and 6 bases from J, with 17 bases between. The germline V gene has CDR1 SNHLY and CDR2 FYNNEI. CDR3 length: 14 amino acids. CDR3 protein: CASTTSPAGDTQYF. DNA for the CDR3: TGTGCCAGCACCACTAGCCCTGCAGGGGATACGCAGTATTTT.

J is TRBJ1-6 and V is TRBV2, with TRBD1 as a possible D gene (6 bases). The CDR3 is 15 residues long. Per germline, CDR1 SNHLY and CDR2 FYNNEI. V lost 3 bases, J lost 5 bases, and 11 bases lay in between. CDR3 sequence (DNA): TGTGCCAGCAGTGAGGAAGGGGGGGATAATTCACCCCTCCACTTT. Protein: CASSEEGGDNSPLHF. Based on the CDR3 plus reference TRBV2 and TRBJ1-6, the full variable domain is EPEVTQTPSHQVTQMGQEVILRCVPISNHLYFYWYRQILGQKVEFLVSFYNNEISEKSEIFDDQFSVERPDGSNFTLKIRSTKLEDSAMYFCASSEEGGDNSPLHFGNGTRLTVT.

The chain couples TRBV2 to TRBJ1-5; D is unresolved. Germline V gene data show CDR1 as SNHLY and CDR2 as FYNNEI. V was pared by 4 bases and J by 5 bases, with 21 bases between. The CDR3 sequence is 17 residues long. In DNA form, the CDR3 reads TGTGCCAGCAGTGGGCCGGGCGGGTCGCGTGGGGATCAGCCCCAGCATTTT. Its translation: CASSGPGGSRGDQPQHF.

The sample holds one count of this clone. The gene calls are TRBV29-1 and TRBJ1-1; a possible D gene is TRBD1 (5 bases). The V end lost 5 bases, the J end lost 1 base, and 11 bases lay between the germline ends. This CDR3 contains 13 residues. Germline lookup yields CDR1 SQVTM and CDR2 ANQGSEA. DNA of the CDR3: TGCAGCGTTCCCAATCAGGGGAACACTGAAGCTTTCTTT. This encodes CSVPNQGNTEAFF. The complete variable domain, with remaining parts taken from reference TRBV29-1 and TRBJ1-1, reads SAVISQKPSRDICQRGTSLTIQCQVDSQVTMMFWYRQQPGQSLTLIATANQGSEATYESGFVIDKFPISRPNLTFSTLTVSNMSPEDSSIYLCSVPNQGNTEAFFGQGTRLTVV.

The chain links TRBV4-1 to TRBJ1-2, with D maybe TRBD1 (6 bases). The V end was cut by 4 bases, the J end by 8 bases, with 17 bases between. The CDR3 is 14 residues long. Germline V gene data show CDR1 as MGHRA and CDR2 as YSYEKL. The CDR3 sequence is CASSPPSGEGGYTF. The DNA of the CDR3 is TGCGCCAGCAGCCCCCCTTCAGGGGAAGGGGGCTACACCTTC.

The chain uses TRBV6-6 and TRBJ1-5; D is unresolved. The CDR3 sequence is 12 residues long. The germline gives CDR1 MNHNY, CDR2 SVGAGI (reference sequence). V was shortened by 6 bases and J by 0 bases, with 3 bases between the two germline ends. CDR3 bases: TGTGCCAGCAGGAATAGCAATCAGCCCCAGCATTTT. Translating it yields CASRNSNQPQHF.

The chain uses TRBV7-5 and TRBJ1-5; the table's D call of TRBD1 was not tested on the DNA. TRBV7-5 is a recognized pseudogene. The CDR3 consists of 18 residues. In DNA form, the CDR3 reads TGTGCCAGAAGCTCACTACCGGAGCGGACAGCCGCAGGACAGCCCCAGCATTTT. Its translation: CARSSLPERTAAGQPQHF.

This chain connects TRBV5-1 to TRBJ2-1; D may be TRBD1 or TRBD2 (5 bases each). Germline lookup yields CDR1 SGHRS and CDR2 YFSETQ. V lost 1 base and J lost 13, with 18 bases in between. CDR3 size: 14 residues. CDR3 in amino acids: CASSLSSSGTTQFF. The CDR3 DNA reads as TGCGCCAGCAGCTTGTCGAGCTCCGGGACGACACAGTTCTTC. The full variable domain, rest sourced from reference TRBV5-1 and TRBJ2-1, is KAGVTQTPRYLIKTRGQQVTLSCSPISGHRSVSWYQQTPGQGLQFLFEYFSETQRNKGNFPGRFSGRQFSNSRSEMNVSTLELGDSALYLCASSLSSSGTTQFFGPGTRLTVL.

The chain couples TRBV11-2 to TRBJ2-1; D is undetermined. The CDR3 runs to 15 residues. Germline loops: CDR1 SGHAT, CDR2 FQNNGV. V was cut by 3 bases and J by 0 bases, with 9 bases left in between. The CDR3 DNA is TGTGCCAGCAGCTTTGTTGACTCCTCCTACAATGAGCAGTTCTTC. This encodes CASSFVDSSYNEQFF.